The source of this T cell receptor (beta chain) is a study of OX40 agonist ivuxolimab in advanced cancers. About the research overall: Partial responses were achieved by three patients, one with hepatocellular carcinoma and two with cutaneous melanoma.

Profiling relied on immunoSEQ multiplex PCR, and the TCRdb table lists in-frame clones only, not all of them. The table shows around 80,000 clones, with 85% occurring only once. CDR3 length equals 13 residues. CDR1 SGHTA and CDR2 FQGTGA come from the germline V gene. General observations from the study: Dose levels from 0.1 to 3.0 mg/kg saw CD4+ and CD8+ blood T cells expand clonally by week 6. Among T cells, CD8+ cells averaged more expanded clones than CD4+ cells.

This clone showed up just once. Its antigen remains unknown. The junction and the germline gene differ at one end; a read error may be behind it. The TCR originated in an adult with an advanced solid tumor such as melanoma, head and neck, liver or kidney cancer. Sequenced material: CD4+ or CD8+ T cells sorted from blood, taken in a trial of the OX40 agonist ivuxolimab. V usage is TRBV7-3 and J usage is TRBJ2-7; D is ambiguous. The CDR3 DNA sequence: TGTGCCAGCAGCCTCGACAATTCCTACGAGCAGTGCTTC. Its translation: CASSLDNSYEQCF.